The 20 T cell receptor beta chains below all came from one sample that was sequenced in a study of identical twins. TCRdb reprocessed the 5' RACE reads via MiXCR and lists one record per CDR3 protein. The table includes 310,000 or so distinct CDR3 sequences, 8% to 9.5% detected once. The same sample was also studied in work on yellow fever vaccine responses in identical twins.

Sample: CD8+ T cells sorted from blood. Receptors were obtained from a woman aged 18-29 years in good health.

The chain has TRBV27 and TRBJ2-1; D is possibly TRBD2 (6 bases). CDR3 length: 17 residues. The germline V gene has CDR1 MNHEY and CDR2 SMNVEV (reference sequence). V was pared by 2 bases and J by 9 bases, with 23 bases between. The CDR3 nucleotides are TGTGCCAGCAGTTTACGGTCCCTCGGGGGAGTAAAGGGTGAGCAGTTCTTC. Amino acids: CASSLRSLGGVKGEQFF.

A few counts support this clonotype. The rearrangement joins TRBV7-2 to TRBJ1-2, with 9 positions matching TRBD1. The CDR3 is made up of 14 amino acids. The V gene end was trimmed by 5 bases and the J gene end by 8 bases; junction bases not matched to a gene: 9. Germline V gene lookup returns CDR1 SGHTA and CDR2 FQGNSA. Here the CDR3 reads CASSPWGDRDGYTF. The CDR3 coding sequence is TGTGCCAGCAGCCCATGGGGGGACAGGGACGGCTACACCTTC.

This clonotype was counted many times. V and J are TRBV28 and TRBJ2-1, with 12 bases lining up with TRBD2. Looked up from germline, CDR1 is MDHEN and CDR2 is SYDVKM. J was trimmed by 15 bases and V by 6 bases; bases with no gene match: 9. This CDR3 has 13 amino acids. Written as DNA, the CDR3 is TGTGCCAGCAGCCCCACTAGCGGGAGGTTTGGGTTCTTC. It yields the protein CASSPTSGRFGFF.

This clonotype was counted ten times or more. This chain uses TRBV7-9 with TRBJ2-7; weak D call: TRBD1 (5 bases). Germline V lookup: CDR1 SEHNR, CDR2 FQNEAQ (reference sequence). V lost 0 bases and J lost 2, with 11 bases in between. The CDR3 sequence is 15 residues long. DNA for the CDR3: TGTGCCAGCAGCTTAGCAGGTGGGGCGCCCTACGAGCAGTACTTC. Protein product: CASSLAGGAPYEQYF.

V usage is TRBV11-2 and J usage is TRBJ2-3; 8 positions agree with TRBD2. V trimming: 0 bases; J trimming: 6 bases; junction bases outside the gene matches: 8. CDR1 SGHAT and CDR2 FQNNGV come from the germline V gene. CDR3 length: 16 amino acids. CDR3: CASSLDRGGITDTQYF. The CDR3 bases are TGTGCCAGCAGCTTAGATCGCGGGGGGATCACGGATACGCAGTATTTT.

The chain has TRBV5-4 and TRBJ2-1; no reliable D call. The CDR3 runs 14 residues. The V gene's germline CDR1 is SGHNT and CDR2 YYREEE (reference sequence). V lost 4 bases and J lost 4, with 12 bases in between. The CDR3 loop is CASSPTELYNEQFF. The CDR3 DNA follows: TGTGCCAGCAGCCCCACGGAGTTGTACAATGAGCAGTTCTTC.

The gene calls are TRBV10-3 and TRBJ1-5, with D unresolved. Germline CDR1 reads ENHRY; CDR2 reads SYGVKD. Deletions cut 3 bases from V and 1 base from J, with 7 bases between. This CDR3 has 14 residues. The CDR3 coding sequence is TGTGCCATCAGTGAAGGGCAGAGCAATCAGCCCCAGCATTTT. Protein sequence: CAISEGQSNQPQHF.

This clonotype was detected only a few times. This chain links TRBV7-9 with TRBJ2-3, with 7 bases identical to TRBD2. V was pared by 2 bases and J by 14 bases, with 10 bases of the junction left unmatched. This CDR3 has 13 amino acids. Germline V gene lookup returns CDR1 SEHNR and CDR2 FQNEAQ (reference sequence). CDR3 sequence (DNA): TGTGCCAGCAGCTTATTGAGGGAGGGCCTGGGGTATTTT. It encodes CASSLLREGLGYF.

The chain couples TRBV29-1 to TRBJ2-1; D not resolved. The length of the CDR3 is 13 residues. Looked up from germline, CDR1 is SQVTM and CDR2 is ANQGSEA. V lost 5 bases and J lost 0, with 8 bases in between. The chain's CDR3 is CSVRLVSYNEQFF. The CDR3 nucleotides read TGCAGCGTTCGTCTAGTCTCCTACAATGAGCAGTTCTTC.

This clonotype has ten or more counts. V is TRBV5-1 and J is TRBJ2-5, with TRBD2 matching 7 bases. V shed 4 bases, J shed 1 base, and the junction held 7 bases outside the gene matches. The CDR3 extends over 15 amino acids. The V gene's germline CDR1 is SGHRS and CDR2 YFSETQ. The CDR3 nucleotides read TGCGCCAGCAGCGGGCCGGGGGGACCCCAAGAGACCCAGTACTTC. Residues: CASSGPGGPQETQYF.

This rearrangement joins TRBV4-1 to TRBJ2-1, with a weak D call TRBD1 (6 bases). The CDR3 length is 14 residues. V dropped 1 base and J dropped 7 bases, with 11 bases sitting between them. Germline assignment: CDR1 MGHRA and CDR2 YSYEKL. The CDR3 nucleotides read TGCGCCAGCAGCCAAGCAGCAGGGGAAAATGAGCAGTTCTTC. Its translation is CASSQAAGENEQFF.

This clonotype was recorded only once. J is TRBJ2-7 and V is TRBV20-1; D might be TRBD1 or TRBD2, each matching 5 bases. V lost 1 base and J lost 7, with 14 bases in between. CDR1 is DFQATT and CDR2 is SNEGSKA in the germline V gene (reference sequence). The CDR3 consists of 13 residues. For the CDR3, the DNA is TGCAGTGCTAGAGTGCAGGGAGTGTCTGAGCAGTACTTC. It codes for CSARVQGVSEQYF.

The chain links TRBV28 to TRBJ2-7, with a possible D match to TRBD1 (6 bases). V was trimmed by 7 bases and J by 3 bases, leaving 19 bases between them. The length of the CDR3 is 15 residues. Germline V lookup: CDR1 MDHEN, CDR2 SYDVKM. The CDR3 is CASTVGAQTNYEQYF. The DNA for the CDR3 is TGTGCCAGCACCGTGGGGGCACAGACCAACTACGAGCAGTACTTC.

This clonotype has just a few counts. CDR3 coding DNA: TGTGCCAGCAGCTCCCGAGCGGGAAATGAGCAGTTCTTC. This sequence encodes CASSSRAGNEQFF. The V gene is TRBV9, the J gene TRBJ2-1; the match to TRBD2 covers 7 bases. CDR3 length: 13 residues. With V trimmed by 4 bases and J by 7 bases, 5 bases remained unmatched. The germline gives CDR1 SGDLS, CDR2 YYNGEE. Using reference TRBV9 and TRBJ2-1 for the parts outside the CDR3, the full variable domain is DSGVTQTPKHLITATGQRVTLRCSPRSGDLSVYWYQQSLDQGLQFLIQYYNGEERAKGNILERFSAQQFPDLHSELNLSSLELGDSALYFCASSSRAGNEQFFGPGTRLTVL.

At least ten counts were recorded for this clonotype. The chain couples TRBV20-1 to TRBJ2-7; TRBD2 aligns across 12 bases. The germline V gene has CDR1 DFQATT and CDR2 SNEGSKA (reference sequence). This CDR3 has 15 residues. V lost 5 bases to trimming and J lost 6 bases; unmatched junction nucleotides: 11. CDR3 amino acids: CSALLTSGRSSEQYF. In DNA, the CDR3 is TGCAGTGCTCTCCTGACTAGCGGGAGATCCAGCGAGCAGTACTTC.

The CDR3 reads CASSLAGDANTIYF. The CDR3 DNA sequence: TGTGCCAGCAGCTTAGCCGGGGACGCAAACACCATATATTTT. This chain joins TRBV7-9 and TRBJ1-3, with D perhaps matching TRBD1 (5 bases). From germline, CDR1 is SEHNR and CDR2 FQNEAQ (reference sequence). This CDR3 is 14 amino acids long. V was shortened by 0 bases and J by 6 bases, with 9 bases between the two germline ends. Combining the CDR3 with reference TRBV7-9 and TRBJ1-3 gives the whole variable domain DTGVSQNPRHKITKRGQNVTFRCDPISEHNRLYWYRQTLGQGPEFLTYFQNEAQLEKSRLLSDRFSAERPKGSFSTLEIQRTEQGDSAMYLCASSLAGDANTIYFGEGSWLTVV.

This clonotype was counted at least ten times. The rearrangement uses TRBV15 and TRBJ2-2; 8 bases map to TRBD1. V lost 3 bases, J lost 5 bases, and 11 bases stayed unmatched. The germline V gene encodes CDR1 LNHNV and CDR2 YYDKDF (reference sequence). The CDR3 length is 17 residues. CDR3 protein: CATSRGQEFGGTGELFF. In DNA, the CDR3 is TGTGCCACCAGCAGGGGACAGGAGTTCGGCGGGACCGGGGAGCTGTTTTTT. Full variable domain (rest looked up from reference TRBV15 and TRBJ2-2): DAMVIQNPRYQVTQFGKPVTLSCSQTLNHNVMYWYQQKSSQAPKLLFHYYDKDFNNEADTPDNFQSRRPNTSFCFLDIRSPGLGDTAMYLCATSRGQEFGGTGELFFGEGSRLTVL.

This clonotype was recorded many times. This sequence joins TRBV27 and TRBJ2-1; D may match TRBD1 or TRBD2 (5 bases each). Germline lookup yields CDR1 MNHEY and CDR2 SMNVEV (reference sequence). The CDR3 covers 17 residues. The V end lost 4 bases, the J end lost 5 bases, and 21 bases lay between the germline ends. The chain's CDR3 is CASSSNPSIRGNNEQFF. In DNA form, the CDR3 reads TGTGCCAGCAGTTCCAATCCTAGCATAAGGGGTAACAATGAGCAGTTCTTC.

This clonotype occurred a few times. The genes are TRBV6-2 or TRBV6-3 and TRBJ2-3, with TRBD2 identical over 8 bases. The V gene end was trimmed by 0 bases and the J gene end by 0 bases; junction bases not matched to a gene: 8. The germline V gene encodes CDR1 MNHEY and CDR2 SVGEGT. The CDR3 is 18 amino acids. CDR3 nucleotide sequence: TGTGCCAGCAGTTACTCAGAAGAGCGGGAGTTGAGCACAGATACGCAGTATTTT. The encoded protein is CASSYSEERELSTDTQYF.

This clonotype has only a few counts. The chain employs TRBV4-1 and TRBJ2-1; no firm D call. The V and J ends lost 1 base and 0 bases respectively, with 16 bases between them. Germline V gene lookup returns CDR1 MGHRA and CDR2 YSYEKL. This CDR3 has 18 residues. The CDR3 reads CASSQVFGDFPSYNEQFF. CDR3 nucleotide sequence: TGCGCCAGCAGCCAAGTTTTTGGGGATTTTCCCTCCTACAATGAGCAGTTCTTC.